One sample yielded the 22 T cell receptor beta chains listed below, sequenced in a study of blood T cell repertoires in COVID-19. The protocol was immunoSEQ multiplex PCR, while the TCRdb copy is restricted to in-frame clones and leaves out a portion. The sample consists of hundreds of thousands of clones, 92% of them appearing once. The source material was peripheral blood. Every receptor here comes from a man aged 55-75 years with COVID-19, enrolled during active disease.

The chain carries TRBV27 and TRBJ2-3; possibly TRBD1 for D (5 bases). V lost 8 bases and J lost 4, with 25 bases in between. The germline V gene has CDR1 MNHEY and CDR2 SMNVEV (reference sequence). The CDR3 has 17 residues. This CDR3 is CASGRASPLSRPDTQYF. CDR3 nucleotide sequence: TGTGCCAGCGGCAGGGCTTCACCCCTATCACGTCCAGATACGCAGTATTTT.

As regards this clone: Other nucleotide sequences from this sample produce the same CDR3. The chain combines TRBV28 with TRBJ1-5; TRBD1 is a possible D gene (6 bases). Germline values: CDR1 MDHEN, CDR2 SYDVKM. V lost 6 bases and J 0 bases, leaving 12 bases between the germline ends. This CDR3 region has 15 residues. The CDR3 loop is CASSIQGYSNQPQHF. In DNA form, the CDR3 reads TGTGCCAGCAGCATACAGGGTTATAGCAATCAGCCCCAGCATTTT.

The V gene is TRBV5-1, the J gene TRBJ1-1; maybe TRBD1 (6 bases). The germline gives CDR1 SGHRS, CDR2 YFSETQ. The length of the CDR3 is 14 residues. The V end was cut by 4 bases, the J end by 3 bases, with 13 bases between. The CDR3 DNA sequence: TGCGCCAGCAGCCACAGACAGGCCGACACTGAAGCTTTCTTT. Residues: CASSHRQADTEAFF.

This chain links TRBV19 with TRBJ2-1; 12 bases match TRBD1. Germline CDR1 and CDR2: LNHDA and SQIVND (reference sequence). The J segment lost 7 bases and the V segment lost 5 bases, leaving 6 bases of the junction unmatched. The CDR3 contains 15 residues. The CDR3 region is CASSSPGQGANEQFF. CDR3 nucleotides: TGTGCCAGTAGTTCACCGGGACAGGGGGCGAATGAGCAGTTCTTC.

The chain carries TRBV11-2 and TRBJ2-4; 8 nucleotides agree with TRBD1. The CDR3 has 12 amino acids. Germline V gives CDR1 SGHAT, CDR2 FQNNGV. The ends lost 4 bases at V and 8 bases at J; junction bases unmatched: 1. The CDR3 is CASSSTGDIQYF. The CDR3 DNA reads TGTGCCAGCAGCTCGACAGGGGACATTCAGTACTTC.

CDR3 nucleotide sequence: TGCGCCAGCAGCTCGGTTCACGGGACGAACACCGGGGAGCTGTTTTTT. It specifies CASSSVHGTNTGELFF. The rearrangement links TRBV5-1 to TRBJ2-2, with D perhaps TRBD2 (5 bases). Trimming removed 3 bases at V and 0 bases at J, with 12 bases between. Germline loops: CDR1 SGHRS, CDR2 YFSETQ. The CDR3 runs 16 residues.

The genes are TRBV7-9 and TRBJ2-7; D is perhaps TRBD2 (5 bases). This CDR3 region has 14 residues. Germline V gene lookup returns CDR1 SEHNR and CDR2 FQNEAQ (reference sequence). V dropped 3 bases and J dropped 5 bases, with 14 bases sitting between them. The CDR3 loop is CASSFARLTHEQYF. The CDR3 DNA is TGTGCCAGCAGCTTTGCTAGACTAACCCACGAGCAGTACTTC.

The chain employs TRBV20-1 and TRBJ2-2; TRBD1 matches at 7 bases. This CDR3 comprises 15 residues. V lost 3 bases and J lost 2; bases outside the gene matches: 6. Germline lookup yields CDR1 DFQATT and CDR2 SNEGSKA (reference sequence). The CDR3 nucleotides are TGCAGTGCTAGTAAGGGGGCTGTAAACACCGGGGAGCTGTTTTTT. This encodes CSASKGAVNTGELFF.

The genes are TRBV5-1 and TRBJ2-3; 9 nucleotides agree with TRBD2. Germline CDR1 and CDR2: SGHRS and YFSETQ. J lost 4 bases, V lost 1 base, and 7 bases had no gene match. CDR3 length equals 16 residues. CDR3 region: CASSLKASGVSDTQYF. The CDR3 coding sequence is TGCGCCAGCAGCTTGAAGGCTAGCGGGGTCTCAGATACGCAGTATTTT.

CDR3 coding DNA: TGTGCCAGCAGTCCCACTGAGGGCTGGGGGAACACTGAAGCTTTCTTT. It encodes CASSPTEGWGNTEAFF. The V gene is TRBV6-4, the J gene TRBJ1-1; D unresolved. The CDR3 covers 16 residues. The V and J ends lost 5 bases and 1 base respectively, with 17 bases between them. The germline gives CDR1 MRHNA, CDR2 SNTAGT.

The chain employs TRBV9 and TRBJ2-2; 8 nucleotides agree with TRBD2. Germline V gene data show CDR1 as SGDLS and CDR2 as YYNGEE. This CDR3 comprises 17 residues. V shed 0 bases and J 2 bases; nucleotides not matched to a gene: 6. The CDR3 loop reads CASSVDPGGINTGELFF. CDR3 bases: TGTGCCAGCAGCGTAGATCCGGGAGGGATTAACACCGGGGAGCTGTTTTTT.

The rearrangement joins TRBV5-1 to TRBJ2-7; 12 bases are a match to TRBD2. Germline values: CDR1 SGHRS, CDR2 YFSETQ. The CDR3 spans 18 residues. Trimming removed 0 bases from V and 3 bases from J; junction bases left unmatched: 10. DNA for the CDR3: TGCGCCAGCAGCTTGGGGGGGACTAGCGGGTTGCAACTCTACGAGCAGTACTTC. Its translation: CASSLGGTSGLQLYEQYF.

The chain joins TRBV11-3 to TRBJ2-1, with 7 bases lining up with TRBD1. Germline-derived CDR1 and CDR2 are SGHNT and YENEEA. The CDR3 is 13 amino acids. With 5 bases clipped from V and 4 bases from J, the junction kept 2 bases outside the gene matches. For the CDR3, the DNA is TGTGCCAGCAGCAAACAGGGGTACAATGAGCAGTTCTTC. It translates to CASSKQGYNEQFF. The whole variable domain, remainder taken from reference TRBV11-3 and TRBJ2-1, is EAGVVQSPRYKIIEKKQPVAFWCNPISGHNTLYWYLQNLGQGPELLIRYENEEAVDDSQLPKDRFSAERLKGVDSTLKIQPAELGDSAVYLCASSKQGYNEQFFGPGTRLTVL.

In this sample, this clone is medium-sized. This CDR3 reads CASSARGQGGSYGYTF. CDR3 DNA sequence: TGTGCCAGCAGCGCCCGGGGGCAGGGCGGGAGCTATGGCTACACCTTC. This chain links TRBV9 with TRBJ1-2; D might be TRBD1 (6 bases). The CDR3 totals 16 residues. In germline, CDR1 is SGDLS, CDR2 YYNGEE. V lost 3 bases to trimming and J lost 4 bases, with 19 bases between them.

The chain links TRBV7-9 to TRBJ2-7; no definite D call. The V and J ends lost 6 bases and 2 bases respectively, with 8 bases between them. The CDR3 contains 12 residues. The germline CDR1 and CDR2 sequences are SEHNR and FQNEAQ (reference sequence). CDR3 sequence: CASSSLPYEQYF. Written as DNA, the CDR3 is TGTGCCAGCAGTTCACTCCCCTACGAGCAGTACTTC.

The CDR3 DNA reads as TGTGCCTGGAGTGCGATCTCAGTCTACGAGCAGTACTTC. It is translated as CAWSAISVYEQYF. The chain recombines TRBV30 with TRBJ2-7, with no clear D. The V end lost 1 base, the J end lost 3 bases, and 10 bases lay between the germline ends. CDR3 length equals 13 residues. From germline, CDR1 is GTSNPN and CDR2 SVGIG (reference sequence).

This clone was detected once. This chain connects TRBV19 to TRBJ2-7; tentative D call: TRBD1 (6 bases). Germline CDR1 is LNHDA and CDR2 is SQIVND (reference sequence). V lost 6 bases and J 2 bases, leaving 14 bases between the germline ends. This CDR3 is 14 amino acids long. CDR3 nucleotide sequence: TGTGCCAGTAGACGGGACACTTCAACCTACGAGCAGTACTTC. Translated: CASRRDTSTYEQYF.

This clone was observed a single time. The V gene is TRBV7-3, the J gene TRBJ2-1; a possible D gene is TRBD1 (6 bases). This CDR3 has 12 residues. In germline, CDR1 is SGHTA, CDR2 FQGTGA. Deletions cut 2 bases from V and 10 bases from J, with 9 bases between. The CDR3 DNA follows: TGTGCCAGCAGCTTATCAGGGGACGAGCAGTTCTTC. This gives the protein CASSLSGDEQFF. The full variable domain, completed using reference TRBV7-3 and TRBJ2-1, is GAGVSQTPSNKVTEKGKYVELRCDPISGHTALYWYRQSLGQGPEFLIYFQGTGAADDSGLPNDRFFAVRPEGSVSTLKIQRTERGDSAVYLCASSLSGDEQFFGPGTRLTVL.

The CDR3 sequence is CASSSQGQETQYF. The CDR3 nucleotides read TGTGCCAGCAGCTCCCAGGGGCAAGAGACCCAGTACTTC. V gene TRBV5-4 combines with J gene TRBJ2-5, with D perhaps TRBD1 (6 bases). The CDR3 totals 13 residues. V lost 3 bases and J 2 bases, leaving 8 bases between the germline ends. CDR1 SGHNT and CDR2 YYREEE come from the germline V gene (reference sequence).

Many counts were recorded for this clone. The V and J genes are TRBV7-9 and TRBJ2-7, with 10 bases lining up with TRBD2. The CDR3 is made up of 18 amino acids. With 5 bases clipped from V and 0 bases from J, the junction kept 13 bases outside the gene matches. Per the germline V gene, CDR1 is SEHNR and CDR2 is FQNEAQ (reference sequence). The CDR3 here is CASSPRGSGGQSSYEQYF. The DNA of the CDR3 is TGTGCCAGCAGCCCCCGGGGTAGCGGGGGGCAAAGCTCCTACGAGCAGTACTTC.

The chain carries TRBV11-2 and TRBJ1-5; no firm D call. V was clipped by 0 bases and J by 0 bases, with 3 bases between them. CDR1 is SGHAT, CDR2 FQNNGV, per germline. The CDR3 extends over 14 amino acids. CDR3 sequence reads: CASSLDYSNQPQHF. CDR3 sequence (DNA): TGTGCCAGCAGCTTAGATTATAGCAATCAGCCCCAGCATTTT.

This chain links TRBV12-3 or TRBV12-4 with TRBJ2-1, with 7 bases fitting TRBD1. The CDR3 contains 13 residues. Trimming at V came to 6 bases and at J to 7 bases, leaving 6 bases not matched to a gene. CDR3 sequence (DNA): TGTGCCAGCAGGACAGGGATACTGAATGAGCAGTTCTTC. Translation gives CASRTGILNEQFF.